A selection of T cell receptor beta chains follows, all from one sample in a study of beta chain features in type 1 diabetes. TCRdb's table, derived via immunoSEQ multiplex PCR, lists solely in-frame clones and lacks some. The data hold nearly 250,000 clones, with around 68% observed a single time. Sequenced input: naive CD4+ T cells from blood. Receptors originate from a man aged 30 to 45 in good health. Each CDR3 is given with its conserved first and last residue. A D gene is named only where the DNA matches it firmly. Clone size appears in some rows only: once, few, many, or a class for an expanded clone.

>TRBV10-3|TRBJ2-2|NA|TRBD1
CAIRPRTGEKDTGELFF
TGTGCCATCAGACCGCGGACAGGTGAAAAGGACACCGGGGAGCTGTTTTTT
>TRBV5-1|TRBJ2-3|NA|NA
CASSLGPDLGDTQYF
TGCGCCAGCAGCTTGGGACCGGATCTCGGGGATACGCAGTATTTT
>TRBV2|TRBJ2-3|few|NA
CASSDGLSTDTQYF
TGTGCCAGCAGTGATGGTTTGAGCACAGATACGCAGTATTTT
>TRBV9|TRBJ1-2|NA|NA
CASSVGVTVDYGYTF
TGTGCCAGCAGCGTAGGCGTGACAGTTGACTATGGCTACACCTTC
>TRBV2|TRBJ2-6|few|NA
CASGGRSGANVLTF
TGTGCCAGCGGCGGCCGCTCTGGGGCCAACGTCCTGACTTTC
>TRBV30|TRBJ2-1|NA|NA
CAWLPLGRVEQFF
TGTGCCTGGCTGCCCTTGGGACGGGTGGAGCAGTTCTTC
>TRBV14|TRBJ1-5|NA|TRBD1
CASNGTGHQPQHF
TGTGCCAGCAACGGGACAGGGCATCAGCCCCAGCATTTT
>TRBV29-1|TRBJ1-6|few|NA
CSVKARDRAPLHF
TGCAGCGTCAAGGCCAGGGATAGGGCACCCCTCCACTTT
>TRBV29-1|TRBJ2-6|NA|NA
CSVESGSSGANVLTF
TGCAGCGTTGAGTCAGGGAGCTCTGGGGCCAACGTCCTGACTTTC
>TRBV10-3|TRBJ2-5|NA|NA
CAAGMGEETQYF
TGTGCCGCCGGGATGGGGGAAGAGACCCAGTACTTC
>TRBV15|TRBJ2-3|NA|NA
CATSRDGSGTDTQYF
TGTGCCACCAGCAGAGATGGTAGCGGAACAGATACGCAGTATTTT
>TRBV30|TRBJ1-2|NA|NA
CAWSARTLYGYGYTF
TGTGCCTGGAGTGCAAGGACCCTTTACGGCTATGGCTACACCTTC
>TRBV15|TRBJ1-6|NA|NA
CATSREWESSYNSPLHF
TGTGCCACCAGCAGAGAATGGGAGAGCTCCTATAATTCACCCCTCCACTTT
>TRBV11-2|TRBJ2-7|once|TRBD2
CASSLGLAGGYEQYF
TGTGCCAGCAGCTTAGGGCTAGCGGGAGGTTACGAGCAGTACTTC
>TRBV2|TRBJ2-1|NA|TRBD2
CASSLAGGPDEQFF
TGTGCCAGCAGTCTAGCGGGAGGGCCCGATGAGCAGTTCTTC
>TRBV7-2|TRBJ2-7|NA|NA
CASSLRESYEQYF
TGTGCCAGCAGCCTAAGGGAATCCTACGAGCAGTACTTC
>TRBV7-2|TRBJ1-4|few|NA
CASSFRSTNEKLFF
TGTGCCAGCAGCTTTCGTTCAACTAATGAAAAACTGTTTTTT